Shown below are 16 T cell receptor beta chains from a single sample sequenced in a study of T cells in Graves' hyperthyroidism and ophthalmopathy. From RNA transcripts, TCR beta CDR3 regions were amplified. HTBI primers were the set used in a first-round RT-PCR of the TCR CDR3. TCRdb used MiXCR to reprocess the multiplex PCR reads, holding one entry per CDR3 protein. The table includes around 600,000 distinct CDR3 sequences, around 16% detected once. The sample comprised blood. These receptors all come from a woman between 40 and 55 years old with Graves' ophthalmopathy.

This clonotype showed up many times. The chain employs TRBV13 and TRBJ1-2, with D uncertain. Trimming cost V 5 bases and J 10 bases, with 14 bases left between them. Germline loops: CDR1 PRHDT, CDR2 FYEKMQ (reference sequence). The CDR3 covers 12 residues. In DNA form, the CDR3 reads TGTGCCAGCAGCGAAGGCTCCTGGGCCTACACCTTC. It is translated as CASSEGSWAYTF.

This clonotype has a count of ten or more. This rearrangement joins TRBV20-1 to TRBJ2-7, with D possibly TRBD2 on 6 matching bases. There are 16 residues in the CDR3. Deletions cut 0 bases from V and 2 bases from J, with 17 bases between. The germline CDR1 and CDR2 sequences are DFQATT and SNEGSKA (reference sequence). The CDR3 is CSARDLGGASPYEQYF. CDR3 coding DNA: TGCAGTGCTAGAGATCTGGGGGGAGCCTCTCCCTACGAGCAGTACTTC.

This chain joins TRBV5-8 and TRBJ1-2; D gene ambiguous. This CDR3 is 11 amino acids long. V lost 8 bases and J lost 8, with 13 bases in between. Germline V lookup: CDR1 SGHTS, CDR2 YDEGEE. CDR3 nucleotide sequence: TGTGCCAGTACCCGAGTAGGGGGCTACACCTTC. It is translated as CASTRVGGYTF.

Turning to this clonotype: A much larger clone lies a single base off, so this may be a read error. The chain combines TRBV11-2 with TRBJ1-5; D is ambiguous. This CDR3 contains 14 residues. Between the trimmed V and J ends, which lost 0 bases and 0 bases, there was a span of 3 bases. CDR1 SGHAT and CDR2 FQNNGV come from the germline V gene. The CDR3 nucleotides read TGTGCCAGCAGCTTAGAAGTTAGCAATCAGCCCCAGCATTTT. Translating gives CASSLEVSNQPQHF.

In its sample, this clonotype was seen a few times. This chain uses TRBV18 with TRBJ1-4; 9 nucleotides agree with TRBD1. The germline CDR1 and CDR2 sequences are KGHSH and LQKENI. The CDR3 contains 15 residues. Trimming removed 6 bases from V and 3 bases from J; junction bases left unmatched: 5. The CDR3 reads CASSKGQGSNEKLFF. As DNA, the CDR3 is TGTGCCAGCTCGAAGGGACAGGGCTCTAATGAAAAACTGTTTTTT.

This clonotype was seen repeatedly, ten times or more. The chain uses TRBV11-3 and TRBJ2-1; D call uncertain. The CDR3 runs 14 residues. Between the trimmed V and J ends, which lost 5 bases and 4 bases, there was a span of 12 bases. The germline V gene has CDR1 SGHNT and CDR2 YENEEA. The CDR3 DNA reads as TGTGCCAGCAGCGCACCTAGGGAATACAATGAGCAGTTCTTC. This encodes CASSAPREYNEQFF. The whole variable domain, remainder taken from reference TRBV11-3 and TRBJ2-1, is EAGVVQSPRYKIIEKKQPVAFWCNPISGHNTLYWYLQNLGQGPELLIRYENEEAVDDSQLPKDRFSAERLKGVDSTLKIQPAELGDSAVYLCASSAPREYNEQFFGPGTRLTVL.

The rearrangement links TRBV2 to TRBJ2-3; D may be TRBD2 (6 bases). Germline V gene sequence: CDR1 SNHLY, CDR2 FYNNEI. V was shortened by 8 bases and J by 1 base, with 16 bases between the two germline ends. The CDR3 sequence is 15 residues long. The CDR3 protein is CASQMAGLRTDTQYF. The CDR3 DNA is TGTGCCAGCCAAATGGCGGGACTCCGCACAGATACGCAGTATTTT.

This clonotype was seen many times. The V and J genes are TRBV9 and TRBJ1-6, with D maybe TRBD1 (6 bases). Per the germline V gene, CDR1 is SGDLS and CDR2 is YYNGEE. CDR3 length equals 14 residues. Trimming removed 4 bases from V and 7 bases from J, with 12 bases in between. The CDR3 loop is CASSPTGLNSPLHF. As DNA, the CDR3 is TGTGCCAGCAGCCCGACAGGATTAAATTCACCCCTCCACTTT.

A few counts support this clonotype. J is TRBJ2-1 and V is TRBV20-1, with 10 bases that match TRBD1. The germline V gene encodes CDR1 DFQATT and CDR2 SNEGSKA (reference sequence). The CDR3 runs to 15 residues. Germline trimming cut 3 bases from V and 5 bases from J; bases unmatched to any gene: 7. The CDR3 sequence: CSARTGTGVDNEQFF. CDR3 in DNA: TGCAGTGCTAGGACCGGGACAGGGGTCGACAATGAGCAGTTCTTC.

Comments on this clonotype: A read error is possible here, since a much larger clone lies one base away. The chain links TRBV7-9 to TRBJ2-3; unclear D gene. Per the germline V gene, CDR1 is SEHNR and CDR2 is FQNEAQ (reference sequence). Trimming stripped 7 bases from V and 5 bases from J, with 7 bases between. The CDR3 covers 11 residues. In DNA form, the CDR3 reads TGTGCCAGCACCTCGGTAGATACGCAGTATTTT. Translated: CASTSVDTQYF.

This chain links TRBV25-1 with TRBJ2-7; D is unclear. V was shortened by 6 bases and J by 2 bases, with 8 bases between the two germline ends. The CDR3 extends over 12 amino acids. Per the germline V gene, CDR1 is MGHDK and CDR2 is SYGVNS. This CDR3 is CASRAHAYEQYF. CDR3 nucleotides: TGTGCCAGCAGGGCACACGCCTACGAGCAGTACTTC.

This clonotype turned up a few times. J is TRBJ2-1 and V is TRBV6-1; 10 bases agree with TRBD1. Germline CDR1 is MNHNS and CDR2 is SASEGT. After removal of 6 bases from V and 8 bases from J, the junction contained 10 bases not matched to a gene. CDR3 length: 15 residues. The CDR3 region is CASRGGTGDRDEQFF. The DNA of the CDR3 is TGTGCCAGCAGGGGTGGGACAGGGGATCGCGATGAGCAGTTCTTC.

Note on this clonotype: This could be a read error, since a much larger clone is one nucleotide away. This chain connects TRBV3-1 to TRBJ2-2, with a weak D call TRBD1 (5 bases). Germline CDR1 LGHDT, CDR2 YNNKEL (reference sequence). V was clipped by 1 base and J by 8 bases, with 11 bases between them. CDR3 length equals 14 residues. The CDR3 DNA follows: TGTGCCAGCAGCCAAGCAGGGCGCTCGGGGGAGCTGTTTTTT. The encoded protein is CASSQAGRSGELFF.

About this clonotype: A read error may explain this, as a much larger clone is one base away. The V gene is TRBV30, the J gene TRBJ2-3; D remains unclear. CDR3 size: 13 residues. Trimming removed 3 bases from V and 1 base from J, with 8 bases in between. Germline CDR1 reads GTSNPN; CDR2 reads SVGIG (reference sequence). CDR3 region: CAWRPSGTDTQYF. The CDR3 nucleotides read TGTGCCTGGAGACCGTCAGGCACAGATACGCAGTATTTT.

In this sample, this clonotype turned up many times. V gene TRBV12-3 or TRBV12-4 combines with J gene TRBJ2-1; 8 nucleotides line up with TRBD2. Germline trimming cut 7 bases from V and 5 bases from J; bases unmatched to any gene: 10. This CDR3 is 15 amino acids long. The CDR3 DNA reads as TGTGCCAGCATCCAGGGACTAGTATCCGACAATGAGCAGTTCTTC. Translating it yields CASIQGLVSDNEQFF.

There are a few counts of this clonotype. CDR3 sequence (DNA): TGTGCCAGCAGCGAGGGGGAGGGCCGGGGAGCTTTCTTT. Amino acid sequence: CASSEGEGRGAFF. J is TRBJ1-1 and V is TRBV6-1, with a possible D match to TRBD1 (6 bases). The CDR3 has 13 amino acids. Germline loops: CDR1 MNHNS, CDR2 SASEGT. V lost 6 bases, J lost 10 bases, and 18 bases lay in between.